This T cell receptor (beta chain) stems from a study of blood T cell repertoires in COVID-19. The wider study: Acute and convalescent COVID-19 specimens originated in the United States, Italy and Spain. In each case, the material was cDNA or gDNA derived from T cells, B-cell-depleted T cells, or PBMCs.

Study processing details: Estimation of nucleated cell counts was performed using reference gene primer amplification. TCRdb's table, derived via immunoSEQ multiplex PCR, lists solely in-frame clones and lacks some. V, J and clone size derive from that table, while D and trimming were established from the DNA sequence. The sample shows 150,000 to 200,000 clones, roughly nine tenths of them seen only once. The germline V gene has CDR1 MNHEY and CDR2 SMNVEV (reference sequence). With 6 bases clipped from V and 2 bases from J, the junction kept 7 bases outside the gene matches. The CDR3 spans 15 residues.

This receptor was identified in a man aged 60 to 69 with active or convalescent COVID-19. The genes are TRBV27 and TRBJ1-1; TRBD1 agrees at 9 bases. Sequenced sample: peripheral blood. The CDR3 protein is CASRRTGVSNTEAFF. The CDR3 bases are TGTGCCAGCAGACGGACAGGGGTATCAAACACTGAAGCTTTCTTT.